This T cell receptor beta chain was found in a study of blood T cell repertoires in COVID-19. Study context: From T cells, B-cell-depleted T cells, or PBMCs came the material, which was cDNA or gDNA.

Trimming pared 0 bases from V and 0 bases from J, leaving 7 bases between. Germline CDR1 SGDLS, CDR2 YYNGEE. The CDR3 totals 15 residues. Comment on this clone: In the same sample, other DNA sequences code for this CDR3.

Methods used by the authors: For nucleated cells, counts were estimated from reference gene primer amplification. The data were produced by immunoSEQ multiplex PCR, yet TCRdb's version contains in-frame clones alone and is incomplete. V, J and clone size were drawn from that table, and D and trimming were deduced from the DNA. The sample shows 300,000 or so clones, about 90% of them seen only once. Two consecutive negative NP/OP PCR tests, clearance, or resolved symptoms defined Cohort 3 recovery. The TCR comes from a woman aged 25 to 39 who had recovered from COVID-19. V gene TRBV9 combines with J gene TRBJ2-1; unclear D gene. Sample: PBMCs or T cells enriched from blood (not recorded which). CDR3 in amino acids: CASSVAGGSYNEQFF. The CDR3 coding sequence is TGTGCCAGCAGCGTAGCGGGTGGCTCCTACAATGAGCAGTTCTTC.